What follows describes a single TCR beta chain. V was clipped by 3 bases and J by 2 bases; unmatched bases: 1. The CDR3 runs to 14 residues. Looked up from germline, CDR1 is SGHKS and CDR2 is YYEKEE (reference sequence). The sample belongs to a study of blood T cell repertoires in COVID-19. Data came from immunoSEQ multiplex PCR; TCRdb stores just in-frame clones and leaves some out. The profile shows about 55,000 clones, approximately 90% of them singletons. The sequence came from a man between 60 and 75 years old with acute or convalescent COVID-19. Sample: peripheral blood. J is TRBJ2-7 and V is TRBV5-5, with 11 bases matching TRBD1. Here the CDR3 reads CASSWGQGAYEQYF. The CDR3 DNA is TGTGCCAGCAGCTGGGGACAGGGGGCCTACGAGCAGTACTTC.